This TCR beta chain was retrieved from a study of patients and donors after allogeneic stem cell transplantation. V was clipped by 7 bases and J by 3 bases; unmatched bases: 8. This CDR3 contains 16 residues. Germline V gene data show CDR1 as MNHEY and CDR2 as SVGEGT. TCRdb re-called the RT-PCR reads through MiXCR, storing one row per CDR3 protein. The data show 190,000 or so distinct CDR3 sequences, more than 35% seen once. This TCR derives from a human donor who was either an allogeneic HSCT recipient or a stem cell or donor lymphocyte infusion donor (not recorded which). It is not recorded whose cells these are; they may come from a transplant donor. Material for sequencing was blood, either unsorted or a sorted T cell fraction (not recorded which). The chain has TRBV6-2 or TRBV6-3 and TRBJ2-7, with 14 bases aligning to TRBD2. The CDR3 coding sequence is TGTGCCAGCATCACCGGGACTAGCGGGAGAAGCTACGAGCAGTACTTC. Amino acids: CASITGTSGRSYEQYF.